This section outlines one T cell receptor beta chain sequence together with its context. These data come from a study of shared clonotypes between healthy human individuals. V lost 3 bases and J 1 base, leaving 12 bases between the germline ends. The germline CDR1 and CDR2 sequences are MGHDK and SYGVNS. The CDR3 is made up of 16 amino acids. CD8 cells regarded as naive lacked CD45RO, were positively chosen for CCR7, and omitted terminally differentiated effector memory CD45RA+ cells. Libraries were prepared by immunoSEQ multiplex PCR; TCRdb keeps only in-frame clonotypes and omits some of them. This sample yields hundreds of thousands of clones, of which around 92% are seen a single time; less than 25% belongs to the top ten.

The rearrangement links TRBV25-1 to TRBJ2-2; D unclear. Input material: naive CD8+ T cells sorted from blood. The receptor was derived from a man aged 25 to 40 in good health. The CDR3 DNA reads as TGTGCCAGCAGTGACACGAGACTGAAGAACACCGGGGAGCTGTTTTTT. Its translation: CASSDTRLKNTGELFF.